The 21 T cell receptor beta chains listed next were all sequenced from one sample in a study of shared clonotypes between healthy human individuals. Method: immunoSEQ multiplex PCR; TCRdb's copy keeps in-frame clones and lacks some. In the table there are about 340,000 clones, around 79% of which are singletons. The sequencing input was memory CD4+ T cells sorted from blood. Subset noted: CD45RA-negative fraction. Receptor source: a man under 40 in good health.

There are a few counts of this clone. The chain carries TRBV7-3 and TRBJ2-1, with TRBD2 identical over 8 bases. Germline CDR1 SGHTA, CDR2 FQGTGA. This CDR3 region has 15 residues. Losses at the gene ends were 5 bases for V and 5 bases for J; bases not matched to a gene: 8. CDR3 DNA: TGTGCCAGCAGCCAAAGCGGGAGCCGCCACAATGAGCAGTTCTTC. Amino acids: CASSQSGSRHNEQFF.

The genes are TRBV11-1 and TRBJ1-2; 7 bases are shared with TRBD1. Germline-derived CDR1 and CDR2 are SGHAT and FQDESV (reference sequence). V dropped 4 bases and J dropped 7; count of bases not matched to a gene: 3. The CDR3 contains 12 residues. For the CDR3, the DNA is TGTGCCAGCAGCTCAAACAGGGGTGGCTACACCTTC. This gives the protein CASSSNRGGYTF. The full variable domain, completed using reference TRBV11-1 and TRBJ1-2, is EAEVAQSPRYKITEKSQAVAFWCDPISGHATLYWYRQILGQGPELLVQFQDESVVDDSQLPKDRFSAERLKGVDSTLKIQPAELGDSAMYLCASSSNRGGYTFGSGTRLTVV.

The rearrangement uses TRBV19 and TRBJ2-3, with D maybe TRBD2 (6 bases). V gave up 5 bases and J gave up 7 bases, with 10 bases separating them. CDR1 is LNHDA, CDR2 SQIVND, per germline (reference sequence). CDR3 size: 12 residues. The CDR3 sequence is CASSEDYYTQYF. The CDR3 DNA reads TGTGCCAGTAGTGAGGACTATTATACGCAGTATTTT.

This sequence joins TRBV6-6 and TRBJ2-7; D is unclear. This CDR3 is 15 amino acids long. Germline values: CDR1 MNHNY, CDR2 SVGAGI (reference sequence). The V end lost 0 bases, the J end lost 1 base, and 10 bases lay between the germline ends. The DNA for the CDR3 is TGTGCCAGCAGTTACTCGGGCGTAAGATCCTACGAGCAGTACTTC. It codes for CASSYSGVRSYEQYF.

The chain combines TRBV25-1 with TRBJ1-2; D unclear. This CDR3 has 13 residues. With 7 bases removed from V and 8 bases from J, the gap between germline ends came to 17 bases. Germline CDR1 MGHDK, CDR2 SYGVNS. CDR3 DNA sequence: TGTGCCAGCATGGACCCCCGGGCTTTGGGCTACACCTTC. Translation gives CASMDPRALGYTF.

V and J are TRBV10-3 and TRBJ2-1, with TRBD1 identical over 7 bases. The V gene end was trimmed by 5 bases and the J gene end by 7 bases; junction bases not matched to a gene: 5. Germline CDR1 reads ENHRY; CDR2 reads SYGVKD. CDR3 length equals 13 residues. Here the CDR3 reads CAISPTGRNEQFF. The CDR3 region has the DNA TGTGCCATCAGTCCGACAGGGCGAAATGAGCAGTTCTTC.

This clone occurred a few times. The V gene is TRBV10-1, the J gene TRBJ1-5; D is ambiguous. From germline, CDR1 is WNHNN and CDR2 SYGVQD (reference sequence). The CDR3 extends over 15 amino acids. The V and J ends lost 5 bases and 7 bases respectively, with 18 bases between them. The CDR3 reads CASSPRRQREQPQHF. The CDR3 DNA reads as TGCGCCAGCAGTCCTCGAAGGCAAAGGGAACAGCCCCAGCATTTT.

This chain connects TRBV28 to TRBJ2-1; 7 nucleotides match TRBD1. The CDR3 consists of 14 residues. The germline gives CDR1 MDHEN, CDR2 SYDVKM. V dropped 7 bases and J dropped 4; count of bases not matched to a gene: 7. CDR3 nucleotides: TGTGCCAGCACCCCCGGGACAGTGTACAATGAGCAGTTCTTC. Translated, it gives CASTPGTVYNEQFF.

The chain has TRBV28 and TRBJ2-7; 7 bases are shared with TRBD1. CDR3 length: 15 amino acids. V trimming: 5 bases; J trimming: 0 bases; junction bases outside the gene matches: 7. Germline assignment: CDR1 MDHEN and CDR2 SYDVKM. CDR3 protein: CASSPGTVLSYEQYF. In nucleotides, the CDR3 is TGTGCCAGCAGTCCAGGGACAGTCCTCTCCTACGAGCAGTACTTC.

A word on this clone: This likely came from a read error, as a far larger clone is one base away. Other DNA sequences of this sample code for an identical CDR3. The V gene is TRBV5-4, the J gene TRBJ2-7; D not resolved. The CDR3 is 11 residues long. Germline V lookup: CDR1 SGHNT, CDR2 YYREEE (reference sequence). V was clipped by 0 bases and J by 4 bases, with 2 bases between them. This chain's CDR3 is CASSLGYEQYF. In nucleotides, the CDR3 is TGTGCCAGCAGCTTGGGTTACGAGCAGTACTTC.

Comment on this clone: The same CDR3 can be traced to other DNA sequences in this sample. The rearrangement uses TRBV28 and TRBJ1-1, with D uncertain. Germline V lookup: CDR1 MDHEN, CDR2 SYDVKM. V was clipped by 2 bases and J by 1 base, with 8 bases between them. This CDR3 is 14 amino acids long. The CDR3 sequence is CASSLGRRNTEAFF. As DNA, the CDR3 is TGTGCCAGCAGTTTAGGGAGAAGGAACACTGAAGCTTTCTTT.

CDR3 in DNA: TGTGCCAGCAGCCCTACCGGGACTCAAGAGACCCAGTACTTC. This translates into CASSPTGTQETQYF. V usage is TRBV5-4 and J usage is TRBJ2-5; a weak D match, TRBD2 (6 bases). Trimming stripped 4 bases from V and 2 bases from J, with 12 bases between. Germline lookup yields CDR1 SGHNT and CDR2 YYREEE (reference sequence). The CDR3 is 14 residues long.

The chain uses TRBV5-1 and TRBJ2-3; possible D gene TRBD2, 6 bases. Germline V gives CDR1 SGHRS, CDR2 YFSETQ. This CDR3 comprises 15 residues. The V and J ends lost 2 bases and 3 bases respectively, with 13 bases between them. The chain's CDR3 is CASSFQGGGTDTQYF. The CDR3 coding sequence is TGCGCCAGCAGCTTTCAGGGAGGAGGGACAGATACGCAGTATTTT. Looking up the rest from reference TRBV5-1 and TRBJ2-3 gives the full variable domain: KAGVTQTPRYLIKTRGQQVTLSCSPISGHRSVSWYQQTPGQGLQFLFEYFSETQRNKGNFPGRFSGRQFSNSRSEMNVSTLELGDSALYLCASSFQGGGTDTQYFGPGTRLTVL.

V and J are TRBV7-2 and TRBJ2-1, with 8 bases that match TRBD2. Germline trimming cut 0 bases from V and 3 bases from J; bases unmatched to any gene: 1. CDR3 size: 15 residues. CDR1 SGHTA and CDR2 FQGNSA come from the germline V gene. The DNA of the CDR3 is TGTGCCAGCAGCTTAGCTAGCGGGAACTACAATGAGCAGTTCTTC. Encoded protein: CASSLASGNYNEQFF.

CDR3 bases: TGTGCCAGCAGCTTACGTCTGGGAGGGGCCGGGGAGCTGTTTTTT. It encodes CASSLRLGGAGELFF. This chain connects TRBV7-2 to TRBJ2-2; 7 nucleotides agree with TRBD2. The CDR3 has 15 residues. The germline V gene encodes CDR1 SGHTA and CDR2 FQGNSA. V lost 2 bases to trimming and J lost 6 bases; unmatched junction nucleotides: 6.

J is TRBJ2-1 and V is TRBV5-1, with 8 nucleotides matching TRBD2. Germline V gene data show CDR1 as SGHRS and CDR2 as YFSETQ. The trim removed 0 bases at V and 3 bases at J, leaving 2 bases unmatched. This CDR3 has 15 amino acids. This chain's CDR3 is CASSLVAGGYNEQFF. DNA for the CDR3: TGCGCCAGCAGCTTGGTGGCGGGGGGCTACAATGAGCAGTTCTTC.

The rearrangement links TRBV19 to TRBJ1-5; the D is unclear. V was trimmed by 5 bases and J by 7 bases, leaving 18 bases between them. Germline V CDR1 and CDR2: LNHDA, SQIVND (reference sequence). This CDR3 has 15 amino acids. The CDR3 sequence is CASSERPPGSQPQHF. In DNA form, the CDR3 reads TGTGCCAGTAGTGAGAGGCCACCCGGGAGCCAGCCCCAGCATTTT. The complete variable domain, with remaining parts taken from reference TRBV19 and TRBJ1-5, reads DGGITQSPKYLFRKEGQNVTLSCEQNLNHDAMYWYRQDPGQGLRLIYYSQIVNDFQKGDIAEGYSVSREKKESFPLTVTSAQKNPTAFYLCASSERPPGSQPQHFGDGTRLSIL.

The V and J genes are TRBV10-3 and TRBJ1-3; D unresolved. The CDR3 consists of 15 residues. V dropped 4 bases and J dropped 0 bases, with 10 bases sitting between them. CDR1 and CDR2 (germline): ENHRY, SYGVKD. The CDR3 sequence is CAISASAISGNTIYF. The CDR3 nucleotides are TGTGCCATCAGTGCCTCGGCCATCTCTGGAAACACCATATATTTT.

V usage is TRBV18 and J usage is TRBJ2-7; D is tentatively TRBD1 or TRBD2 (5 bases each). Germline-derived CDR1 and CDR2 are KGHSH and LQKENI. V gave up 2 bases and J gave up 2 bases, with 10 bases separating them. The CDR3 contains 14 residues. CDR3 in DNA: TGTGCCAGCTCACCAAAAAGGGGACCCTACGAGCAGTACTTC. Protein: CASSPKRGPYEQYF.

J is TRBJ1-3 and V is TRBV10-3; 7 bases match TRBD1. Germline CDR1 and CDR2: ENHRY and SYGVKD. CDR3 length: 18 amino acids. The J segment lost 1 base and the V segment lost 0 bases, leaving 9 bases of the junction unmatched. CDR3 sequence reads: CAISESRATGSSGNTIYF. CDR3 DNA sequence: TGTGCCATCAGTGAGTCGAGGGCGACAGGGTCATCTGGAAACACCATATATTTT.

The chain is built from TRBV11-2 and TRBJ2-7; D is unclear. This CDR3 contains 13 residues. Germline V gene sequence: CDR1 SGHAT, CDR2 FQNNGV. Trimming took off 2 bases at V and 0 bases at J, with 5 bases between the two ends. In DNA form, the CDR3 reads TGTGCCAGCAGCTTATTGAGCTCCTACGAGCAGTACTTC. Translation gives CASSLLSSYEQYF. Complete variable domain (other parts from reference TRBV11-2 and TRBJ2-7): EAGVAQSPRYKIIEKRQSVAFWCNPISGHATLYWYQQILGQGPKLLIQFQNNGVVDDSQLPKDRFSAERLKGVDSTLKIQPAKLEDSAVYLCASSLLSSYEQYFGPGTRLTVT.